This T cell receptor beta chain is drawn from a study of B cell selection in AIRE deficiency. The study, taken as a whole, reports: In TCRBV usage, CDR3 length and diversity, patient Tconv and Treg cells matched healthy donors. Only 9.3% of some 3,300 shared Treg sequences were patient-specific; roughly 30% healthy-specific. Shared Treg sequences had shorter CDR3s, biased toward rearrangements with few non-templated insertions.

Here immunoSEQ multiplex PCR was the method, and the copy in TCRdb shows in-frame clones only, minus some. This sample has some 24,000 clones, with approximately 96% found just once. Details on this clone: The antigen is undetermined.

Conventional CD4 T cells were sorted as CD4+CD127+ cells. This TCR was sampled from a human donor with AIRE deficiency. The material sequenced was conventional CD4+ T cells sorted from PBMCs.

The CDR3 nucleotides are TGTGCCAGCAGCTTGGGAAGCGGGAGGGACGGGGAGCAGTTCTTC. Encoded protein: CASSLGSGRDGEQFF. This rearrangement joins TRBV5-4 to TRBJ2-1; 10 positions match TRBD2. This CDR3 is built from 15 residues. V lost 0 bases to trimming and J lost 10 bases; unmatched junction nucleotides: 7. In germline, CDR1 is SGHNT, CDR2 YYREEE (reference sequence).